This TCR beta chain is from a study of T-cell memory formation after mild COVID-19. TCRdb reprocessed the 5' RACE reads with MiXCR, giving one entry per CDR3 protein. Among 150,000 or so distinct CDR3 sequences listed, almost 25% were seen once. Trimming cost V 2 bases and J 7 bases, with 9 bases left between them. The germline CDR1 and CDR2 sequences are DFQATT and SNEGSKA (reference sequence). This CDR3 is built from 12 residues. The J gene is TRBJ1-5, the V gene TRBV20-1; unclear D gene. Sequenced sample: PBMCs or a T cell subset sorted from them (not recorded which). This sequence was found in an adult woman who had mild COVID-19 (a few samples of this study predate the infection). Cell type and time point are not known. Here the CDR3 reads CSARIGSQPQHF. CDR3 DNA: TGCAGTGCTAGAATAGGGAGCCAGCCCCAGCATTTT.